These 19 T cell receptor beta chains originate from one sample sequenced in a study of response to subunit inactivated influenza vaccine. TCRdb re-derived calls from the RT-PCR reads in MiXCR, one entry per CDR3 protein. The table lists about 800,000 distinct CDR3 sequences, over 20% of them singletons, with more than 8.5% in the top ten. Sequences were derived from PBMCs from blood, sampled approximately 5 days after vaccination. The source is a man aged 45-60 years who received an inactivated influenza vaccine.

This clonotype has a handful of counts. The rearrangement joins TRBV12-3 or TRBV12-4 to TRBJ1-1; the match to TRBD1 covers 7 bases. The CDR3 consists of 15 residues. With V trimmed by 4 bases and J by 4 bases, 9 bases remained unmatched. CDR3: CASSSGQAFSTEAFF. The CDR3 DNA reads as TGTGCCAGCAGTTCAGGACAGGCTTTTAGCACTGAAGCTTTCTTT.

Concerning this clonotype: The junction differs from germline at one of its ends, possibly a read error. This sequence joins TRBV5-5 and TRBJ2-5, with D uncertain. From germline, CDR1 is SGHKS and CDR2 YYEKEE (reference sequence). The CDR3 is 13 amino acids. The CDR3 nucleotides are TGTGCCAGCAGCTTGGCCTCGGCGAAGACCCACTACTTC. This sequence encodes CASSLASAKTHYF.

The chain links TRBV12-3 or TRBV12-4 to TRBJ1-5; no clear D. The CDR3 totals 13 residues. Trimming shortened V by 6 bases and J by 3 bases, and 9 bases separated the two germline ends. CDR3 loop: CASSRTTNQPQHF. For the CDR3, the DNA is TGTGCCAGCAGCCGAACAACCAATCAGCCCCAGCATTTT.

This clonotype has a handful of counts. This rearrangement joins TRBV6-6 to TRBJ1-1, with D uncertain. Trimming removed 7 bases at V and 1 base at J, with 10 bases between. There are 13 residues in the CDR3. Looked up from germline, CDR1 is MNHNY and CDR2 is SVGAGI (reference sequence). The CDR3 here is CASKIGSNTEAFF. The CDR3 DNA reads TGTGCCAGCAAAATAGGATCGAACACTGAAGCTTTCTTT.

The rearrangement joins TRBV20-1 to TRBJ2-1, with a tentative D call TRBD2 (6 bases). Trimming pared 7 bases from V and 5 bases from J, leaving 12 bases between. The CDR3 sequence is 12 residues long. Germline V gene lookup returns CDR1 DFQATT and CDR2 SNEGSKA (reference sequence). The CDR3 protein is CSEPGEDNEQFF. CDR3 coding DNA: TGCAGTGAACCGGGGGAGGACAATGAGCAGTTCTTC.

The DNA for the CDR3 is TGCAGTGCGCGTTTGGCGGGAGGAGTTGAGGCCAAAAACATTCAGTACTTC. Protein: CSARLAGGVEAKNIQYF. The chain couples TRBV20-1 to TRBJ2-4, with TRBD2 matching 8 bases. The CDR3 contains 17 residues. From germline, CDR1 is DFQATT and CDR2 SNEGSKA (reference sequence). V was pared by 6 bases and J by 1 base, with 14 bases of the junction left unmatched.

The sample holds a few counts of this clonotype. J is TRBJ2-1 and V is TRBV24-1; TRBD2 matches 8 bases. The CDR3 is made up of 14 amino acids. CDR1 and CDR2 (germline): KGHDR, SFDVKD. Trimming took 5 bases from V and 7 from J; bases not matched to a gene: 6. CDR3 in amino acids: CATSVAGGRNEQFF. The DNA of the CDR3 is TGTGCCACCAGTGTTGCGGGGGGCCGTAATGAGCAGTTCTTC.

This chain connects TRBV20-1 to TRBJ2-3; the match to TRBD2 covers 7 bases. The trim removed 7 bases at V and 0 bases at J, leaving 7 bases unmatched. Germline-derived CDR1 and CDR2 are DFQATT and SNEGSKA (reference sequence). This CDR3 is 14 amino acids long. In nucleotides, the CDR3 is TGCAGTGTTTTTGGCGGGAGTAGCACAGATACGCAGTATTTT. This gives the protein CSVFGGSSTDTQYF.

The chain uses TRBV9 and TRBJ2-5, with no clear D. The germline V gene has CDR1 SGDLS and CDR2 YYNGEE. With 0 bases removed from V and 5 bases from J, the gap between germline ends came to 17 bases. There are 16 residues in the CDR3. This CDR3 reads CASSVAPSLSRETQYF. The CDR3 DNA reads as TGTGCCAGCAGCGTAGCCCCCAGCCTATCCCGGGAGACCCAGTACTTC.

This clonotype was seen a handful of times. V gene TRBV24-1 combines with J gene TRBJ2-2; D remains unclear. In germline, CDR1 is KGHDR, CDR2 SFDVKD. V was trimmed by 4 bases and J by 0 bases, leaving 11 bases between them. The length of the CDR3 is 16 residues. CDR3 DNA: TGTGCCACCAGTGAACTCACGGCCCCGAACACCGGGGAGCTGTTTTTT. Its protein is CATSELTAPNTGELFF.

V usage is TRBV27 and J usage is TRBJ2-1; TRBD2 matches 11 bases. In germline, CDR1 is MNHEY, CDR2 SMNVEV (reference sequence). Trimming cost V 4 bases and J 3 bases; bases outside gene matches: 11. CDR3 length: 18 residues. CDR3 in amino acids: CASSSSTSGIGGYNEQFF. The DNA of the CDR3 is TGTGCCAGCAGTTCGTCGACTAGCGGGATCGGGGGCTACAATGAGCAGTTCTTC.

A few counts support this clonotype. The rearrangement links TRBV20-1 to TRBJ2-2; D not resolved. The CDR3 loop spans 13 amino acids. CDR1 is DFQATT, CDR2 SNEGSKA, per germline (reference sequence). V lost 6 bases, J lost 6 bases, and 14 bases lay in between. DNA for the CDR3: TGCAGTGCCCTACACAATCCCCCCGGGGAGCTGTTTTTT. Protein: CSALHNPPGELFF.

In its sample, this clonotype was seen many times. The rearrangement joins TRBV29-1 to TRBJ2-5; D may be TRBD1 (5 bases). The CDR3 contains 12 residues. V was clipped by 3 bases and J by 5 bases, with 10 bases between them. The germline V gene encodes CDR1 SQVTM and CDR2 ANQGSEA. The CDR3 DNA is TGCAGCGTTGATGCAGGGCTGGAGACCCAGTACTTC. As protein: CSVDAGLETQYF.

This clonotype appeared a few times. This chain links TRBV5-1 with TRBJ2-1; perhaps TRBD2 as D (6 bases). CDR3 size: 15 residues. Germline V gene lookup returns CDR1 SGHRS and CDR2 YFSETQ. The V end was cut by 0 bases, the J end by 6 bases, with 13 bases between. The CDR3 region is CASSLAASAFNEQFF. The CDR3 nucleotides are TGCGCCAGCAGCTTGGCGGCTAGCGCTTTCAATGAGCAGTTCTTC.

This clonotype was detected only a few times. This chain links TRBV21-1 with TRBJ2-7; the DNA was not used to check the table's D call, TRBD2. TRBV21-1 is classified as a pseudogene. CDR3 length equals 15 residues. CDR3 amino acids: CASSPRSAPPYEQYF. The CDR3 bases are TGTGCCAGCAGCCCCCGTTCCGCTCCCCCCTACGAGCAGTACTTC.

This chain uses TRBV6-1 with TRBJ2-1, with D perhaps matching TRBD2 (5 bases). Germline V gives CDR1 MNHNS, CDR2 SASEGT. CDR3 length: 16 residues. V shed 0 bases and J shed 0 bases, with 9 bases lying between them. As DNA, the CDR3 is TGTGCCAGCAGTGAAGCATCTACTAGCTCCTACAATGAGCAGTTCTTC. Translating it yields CASSEASTSSYNEQFF.

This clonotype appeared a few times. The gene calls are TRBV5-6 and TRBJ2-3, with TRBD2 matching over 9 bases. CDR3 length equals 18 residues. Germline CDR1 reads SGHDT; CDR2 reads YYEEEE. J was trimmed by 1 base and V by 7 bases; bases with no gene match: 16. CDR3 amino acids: CASLASSRGGKGTDTQYF. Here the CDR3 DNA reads TGTGCCAGCTTGGCATCCTCGCGGGGGGGCAAAGGCACAGATACGCAGTATTTT.

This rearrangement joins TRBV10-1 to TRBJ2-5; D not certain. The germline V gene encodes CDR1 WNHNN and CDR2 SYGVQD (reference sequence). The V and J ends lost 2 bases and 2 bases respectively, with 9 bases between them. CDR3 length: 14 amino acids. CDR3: CASSESRAQETQYF. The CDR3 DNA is TGCGCCAGCAGTGAGAGCCGGGCTCAAGAGACCCAGTACTTC.

DNA of the CDR3: TGTGCCATCAGTGAGTCGGGTGCTAATGAAAAACTGTTTTTT. As protein: CAISESGANEKLFF. The chain is built from TRBV10-3 and TRBJ1-4, with D unresolved. Deletions cut 0 bases from V and 3 bases from J, with 5 bases between. The CDR3 is made up of 14 amino acids. The germline CDR1 and CDR2 sequences are ENHRY and SYGVKD.